These T cell receptor beta chains were read from a single sample in a study of cytomegalovirus exposure and HLA in healthy donors. Using immunoSEQ multiplex PCR, the repertoire was profiled, and TCRdb retains in-frame clones only, with some absent. The sample has about 98,000 clones; less than 90% are singletons. Sample: PBMCs. The source is a man between 18 and 29 years old in good health and CMV-seropositive. Both conserved end residues are part of each CDR3. The D gene is left open where the match is weak. Clone sizes are given selectively: once, few, many, or a class where the clone is expanded.

once	TRBV10-3	.	TRBJ2-1	CATGQTGYNEQFF	TGTGCCACTGGACAGACAGGCTACAATGAGCAGTTCTTC
.	TRBV5-6	TRBD1	TRBJ2-3	CASSLAKRGRADTQYF	TGTGCCAGCAGCTTGGCCAAAAGGGGGCGCGCAGATACGCAGTATTTT
.	TRBV13	.	TRBJ1-5	CASSLGQFGNQPQHF	TGTGCCAGCAGCTTAGGGCAGTTTGGCAATCAGCCCCAGCATTTT
.	TRBV4-1	TRBD1	TRBJ2-1	CASSQGRQGSSIDEQFF	TGCGCCAGCAGCCAAGGGAGACAGGGTAGTAGTATCGATGAGCAGTTCTTC
.	TRBV4-1	TRBD1	TRBJ2-7	CASSSQTDRVAEQYF	TGCGCCAGCAGCTCCCAAACGGACAGGGTTGCCGAGCAGTACTTC
.	TRBV28	TRBD1	TRBJ1-1	CASSPDRGPNTEAFF	TGTGCCAGCAGTCCAGACAGGGGACCGAACACTGAAGCTTTCTTT
.	TRBV7-2	TRBD2	TRBJ2-1	CASSLYTSGYLLFF	TGTGCCAGCAGCTTATATACTAGCGGATACCTTTTGTTCTTC
.	TRBV18	.	TRBJ2-1	CASSPQGDPYNEQFF	TGTGCCAGCTCACCACAAGGAGACCCCTACAATGAGCAGTTCTTC
.	TRBV18	.	TRBJ2-7	CASSPTRVSSFGSHEQYF	TGTGCCAGCTCACCCACGAGGGTCAGTTCTTTCGGGTCTCACGAGCAGTACTTC
.	TRBV9	TRBD2	TRBJ2-5	CASSVGGGTETQYF	TGTGCCAGCAGCGTAGGGGGGGGAACAGAGACCCAGTACTTC
.	TRBV4-3	TRBD2	TRBJ2-2	CASSQDDGSGGASNTGELFF	TGCGCCAGCAGCCAAGATGACGGAAGCGGGGGAGCCTCGAACACCGGGGAGCTGTTTTTT
.	TRBV2	.	TRBJ2-7	CASTKDYSYEQYF	TGTGCCAGCACTAAGGACTACTCCTACGAGCAGTACTTC
.	TRBV28	TRBD2	TRBJ2-3	CASSSGGRTDTQYF	TGTGCCAGCAGTTCGGGGGGAAGGACAGATACGCAGTATTTT
.	TRBV9	TRBD2	TRBJ2-2	CASSVGGLLAIGELFF	TGTGCCAGCAGCGTAGGTGGACTACTAGCGATCGGGGAGCTGTTTTTT
.	TRBV2	TRBD2	TRBJ2-4	CASSEFWVAGGITLAKNIQYF	TGTGCCAGCAGTGAATTTTGGGTAGCGGGGGGAATCACCCTAGCCAAAAACATTCAGTACTTC
.	TRBV7-2	TRBD2	TRBJ2-7	CASSPSGGRGYYEQYF	TGTGCCAGCAGCCCAAGCGGGGGGCGGGGTTACTACGAGCAGTACTTC
.	TRBV28	.	TRBJ2-5	CASSLVQVRTQYF	TGTGCCAGCAGTTTGGTCCAGGTGAGGACCCAGTACTTC
.	TRBV7-2	TRBD1	TRBJ2-7	CASSSSGTGRSYEQYF	TGTGCCAGCAGCTCGTCTGGGACAGGGAGATCCTACGAGCAGTACTTC
few	TRBV2	.	TRBJ2-7	CASSIREHYEQYF	TGTGCCAGCAGTATCAGGGAACACTACGAGCAGTACTTC
.	TRBV6-1	TRBD2	TRBJ2-2	CASSEVFRAGGPAGELFF	TGTGCCAGCAGTGAAGTCTTTAGAGCGGGGGGGCCTGCCGGGGAGCTGTTTTTT
.	TRBV7-9	TRBD2	TRBJ2-3	CASSPGLAVTDTQYF	TGTGCCAGCAGCCCCGGACTAGCGGTTACAGATACGCAGTATTTT
few	TRBV5-1	.	TRBJ2-7	CASSALQGRSDEQYF	TGCGCCAGCAGCGCTTTACAGGGTAGGAGTGACGAGCAGTACTTC
.	TRBV7-3	.	TRBJ2-2	CASSLRGTANTGELFF	TGTGCCAGCAGCTTACGCGGGACTGCGAACACCGGGGAGCTGTTTTTT
.	TRBV13	.	TRBJ2-2	CASSFGGLNTGELFF	TGTGCCAGCAGCTTCGGAGGGTTAAACACCGGGGAGCTGTTTTTT
.	TRBV5-1	TRBD2	TRBJ2-2	CASSGGLAGGFTGELFF	TGCGCCAGCAGCGGAGGACTAGCGGGGGGATTCACCGGGGAGCTGTTTTTT
few	TRBV27	.	TRBJ2-5	CASSKNGRETQYF	TGTGCCAGCAGTAAAAATGGTCGGGAGACCCAGTACTTC
.	TRBV7-6	.	TRBJ2-2	CASGRPDTGELFF	TGTGCCAGCGGGAGACCGGACACCGGGGAGCTGTTTTTT
.	TRBV19	.	TRBJ2-2	CASSTIQGSTGELFF	TGTGCCAGTAGTACCATACAGGGATCCACCGGGGAGCTGTTTTTT
.	TRBV5-1	.	TRBJ1-4	CASSLEPDEKLFF	TGCGCCAGCAGCTTGGAACCGGATGAAAAACTGTTTTTT
.	TRBV4-2	.	TRBJ2-5	CASSQDLTEETQYF	TGTGCCAGCAGCCAAGATCTTACAGAAGAGACCCAGTACTTC
.	TRBV7-2	.	TRBJ2-5	CASSSMRTQYF	TGTGCCAGCAGCTCTATGAGGACCCAGTACTTC
.	TRBV4-3	TRBD1	TRBJ1-2	CASSQVLGGTGDGYTF	TGCGCCAGCAGCCAAGTCCTGGGCGGGACAGGAGATGGCTACACCTTC
.	TRBV10-3	TRBD2	TRBJ2-7	CAISETAGSSYEQYF	TGTGCCATCAGTGAGACAGCGGGGAGCTCCTACGAGCAGTACTTC
few	TRBV15	TRBD1	TRBJ1-5	CATSRDLAGGQPQHF	TGTGCCACCAGCAGAGATCTGGCAGGGGGACAGCCCCAGCATTTT
.	TRBV29-1	.	TRBJ2-2	CSVLHRDRSTGELFF	TGCAGCGTCCTCCACCGCGACAGGTCTACCGGGGAGCTGTTTTTT
.	TRBV18	.	TRBJ2-2	CASSSRDKNTGELFF	TGTGCCAGCTCATCGAGGGATAAGAACACCGGGGAGCTGTTTTTT
.	TRBV2	.	TRBJ2-3	CASSEEGVLGADTQYF	TGTGCCAGCAGTGAGGAAGGGGTCCTAGGTGCAGATACGCAGTATTTT
.	TRBV7-2	.	TRBJ2-7	CASSQTNYEQYF	TGTGCCAGCAGCCAAACAAACTACGAGCAGTACTTC
once	TRBV7-9	TRBD2	TRBJ2-7	CASSPTGLAGGLGEQYF	TGTGCCAGCAGCCCCACGGGACTAGCGGGGGGTCTGGGGGAGCAGTACTTC
.	TRBV4-2	TRBD1	TRBJ1-2	CASSQDDRGNYGYTF	TGTGCCAGCAGCCAAGATGACAGGGGGAACTATGGCTACACCTTC
.	TRBV10-2	TRBD2	TRBJ2-5	CASSRLAGGSGETQYF	TGCGCCAGCAGTAGACTAGCGGGTGGAAGTGGGGAGACCCAGTACTTC
.	TRBV6-7	TRBD2	TRBJ2-1	CASSFLAGGPKNEQFF	TGTGCCAGCAGTTTCCTAGCGGGAGGGCCCAAAAATGAGCAGTTCTTC
.	TRBV10-1	TRBD2	TRBJ2-3	CASSGAGGSTDTQYF	TGCGCCAGCAGTGGGGCGGGAGGAAGCACAGATACGCAGTATTTT